The entry below gives a single TCR beta chain sequence along with its context. Its target is unknown. The authors' processing: The detection floor for productive clonotype frequency was 2.59 x 10-5. TCRdb keeps only in-frame clones here, not all; method: immunoSEQ multiplex PCR. V, J and clone size are taken as reported in that table, and D and trimming were inferred from the DNA itself. In the table there are approximately 30,000 clones, around 67% of which are singletons. This CDR3 is 14 amino acids long. V gave up 6 bases and J gave up 4 bases, with 15 bases separating them. CDR1 and CDR2 (germline): MNHEY, SMNVEV (reference sequence). This entry comes from a study of STAT5B mutations in CD4+ large granular lymphocyte leukemia. General study findings and limits: Patient CD4-sorted repertoires stayed more clonal than healthy ones after leukemic-clone removal. 8/27 top patient clones versus 2/35 control clones were TRBV06-family.

Controls came from buffy coats of healthy blood donors. This TCR derives from a human donor in good health. V and J are TRBV27 and TRBJ1-1; a possible D gene is TRBD1 (5 bases). Sequenced: CD4+ T cells from blood buffy coats. CDR3 sequence: CASRRTEGTTEAFF. As DNA, the CDR3 is TGTGCCAGCAGACGCACGGAAGGGACCACTGAAGCTTTCTTT.